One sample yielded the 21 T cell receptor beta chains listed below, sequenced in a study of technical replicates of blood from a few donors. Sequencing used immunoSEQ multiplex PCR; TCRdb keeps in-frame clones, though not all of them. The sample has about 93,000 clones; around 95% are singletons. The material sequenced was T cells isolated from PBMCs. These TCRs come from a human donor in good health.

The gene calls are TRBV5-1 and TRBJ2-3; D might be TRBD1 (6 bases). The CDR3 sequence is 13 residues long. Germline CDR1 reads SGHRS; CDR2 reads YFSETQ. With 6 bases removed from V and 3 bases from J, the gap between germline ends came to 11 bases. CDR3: CASTGTWTDTQYF. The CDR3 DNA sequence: TGCGCCAGCACCGGGACATGGACAGATACGCAGTATTTT.

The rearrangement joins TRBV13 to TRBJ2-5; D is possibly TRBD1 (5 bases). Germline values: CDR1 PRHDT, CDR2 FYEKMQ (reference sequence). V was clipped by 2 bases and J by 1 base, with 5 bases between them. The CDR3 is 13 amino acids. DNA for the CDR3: TGTGCCAGCAGCTTACAGGGCCAAGAGACCCAGTACTTC. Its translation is CASSLQGQETQYF.

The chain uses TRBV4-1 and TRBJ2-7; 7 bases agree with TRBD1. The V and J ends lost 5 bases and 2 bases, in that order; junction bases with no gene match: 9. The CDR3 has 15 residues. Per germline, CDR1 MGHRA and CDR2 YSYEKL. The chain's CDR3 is CASSAHRGTTYEQYF. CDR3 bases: TGCGCCAGCAGCGCCCACAGGGGAACGACCTACGAGCAGTACTTC.

The CDR3 region has the DNA TGCGCCAGCAGGAGTTTGGGACTAGCGGGGATGAATGAGCAGTTCTTC. Translating gives CASRSLGLAGMNEQFF. This sequence joins TRBV5-1 and TRBJ2-1; 13 nucleotides align to TRBD2. The CDR3 totals 16 residues. The junction had 9 bases not matched to a gene; V was cut back by 5 bases and J by 7 bases. In germline, CDR1 is SGHRS, CDR2 YFSETQ.

The CDR3 loop is CAWSAVAGGVYNEQFF. The CDR3 DNA is TGTGCCTGGAGTGCTGTAGCGGGGGGCGTCTACAATGAGCAGTTCTTC. The chain joins TRBV30 to TRBJ2-1, with 10 nucleotides matching TRBD2. V was clipped by 1 base and J by 3 bases; unmatched bases: 6. This CDR3 has 16 residues. Germline values: CDR1 GTSNPN, CDR2 SVGIG (reference sequence).

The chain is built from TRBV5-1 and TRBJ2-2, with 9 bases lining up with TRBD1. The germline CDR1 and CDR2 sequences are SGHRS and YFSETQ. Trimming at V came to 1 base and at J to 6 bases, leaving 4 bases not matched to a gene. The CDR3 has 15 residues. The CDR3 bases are TGCGCCAGCAGCTTGCTGGGACAGGGATCCGGGGAGCTGTTTTTT. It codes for CASSLLGQGSGELFF.

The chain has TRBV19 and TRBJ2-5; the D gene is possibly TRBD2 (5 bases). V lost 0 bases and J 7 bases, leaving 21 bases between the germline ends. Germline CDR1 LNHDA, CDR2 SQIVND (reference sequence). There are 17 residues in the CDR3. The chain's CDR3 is CASSIDSRVSRGGTQYF. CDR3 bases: TGTGCCAGTAGTATAGATAGCAGAGTATCAAGAGGAGGGACCCAGTACTTC.

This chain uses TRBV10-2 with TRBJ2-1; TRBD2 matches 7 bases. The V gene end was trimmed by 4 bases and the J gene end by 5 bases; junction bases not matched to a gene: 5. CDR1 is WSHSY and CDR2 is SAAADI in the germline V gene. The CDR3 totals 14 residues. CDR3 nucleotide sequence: TGCGCCAGCAGTGTACTAGCGTTGGACAATGAGCAGTTCTTC. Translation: CASSVLALDNEQFF.

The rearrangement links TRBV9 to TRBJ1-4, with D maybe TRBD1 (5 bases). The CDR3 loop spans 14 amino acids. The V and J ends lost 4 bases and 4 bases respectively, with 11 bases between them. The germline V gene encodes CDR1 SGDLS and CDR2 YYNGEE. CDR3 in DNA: TGTGCCAGCAGCTCGCGACAGAGTAATGAAAAACTGTTTTTT. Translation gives CASSSRQSNEKLFF.

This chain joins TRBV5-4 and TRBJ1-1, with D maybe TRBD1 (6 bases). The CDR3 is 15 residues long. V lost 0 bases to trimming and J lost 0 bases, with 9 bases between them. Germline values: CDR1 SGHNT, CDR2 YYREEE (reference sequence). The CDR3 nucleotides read TGTGCCAGCAGCTTGGCCAGGGGAGTGAACACTGAAGCTTTCTTT. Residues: CASSLARGVNTEAFF.

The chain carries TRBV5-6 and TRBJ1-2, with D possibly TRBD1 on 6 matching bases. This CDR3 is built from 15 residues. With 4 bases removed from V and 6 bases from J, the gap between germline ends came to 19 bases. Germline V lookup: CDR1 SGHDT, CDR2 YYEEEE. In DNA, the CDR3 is TGTGCCAGCAGCCACATCCTAGGGGCAGGGGATGGCTACACCTTC. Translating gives CASSHILGAGDGYTF.

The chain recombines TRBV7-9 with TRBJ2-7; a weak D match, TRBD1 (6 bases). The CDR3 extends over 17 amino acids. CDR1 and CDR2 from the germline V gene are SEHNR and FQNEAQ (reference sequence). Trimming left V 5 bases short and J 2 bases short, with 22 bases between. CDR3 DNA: TGTGCCAGCAGCCCGGGGCCATACAGGGTCCTAACCTACGAGCAGTACTTC. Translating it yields CASSPGPYRVLTYEQYF. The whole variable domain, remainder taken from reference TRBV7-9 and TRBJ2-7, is DTGVSQNPRHKITKRGQNVTFRCDPISEHNRLYWYRQTLGQGPEFLTYFQNEAQLEKSRLLSDRFSAERPKGSFSTLEIQRTEQGDSAMYLCASSPGPYRVLTYEQYFGPGTRLTVT.

Here the CDR3 reads CASSLRQGHGYTF. DNA of the CDR3: TGTGCCAGCAGCCTAAGACAGGGTCATGGCTACACCTTC. The V gene is TRBV7-3, the J gene TRBJ1-2; 7 bases fit TRBD1. The CDR3 runs 13 residues. V lost 5 bases, J lost 6 bases, and 6 bases stayed unmatched. CDR1 and CDR2 from the germline V gene are SGHTA and FQGTGA.

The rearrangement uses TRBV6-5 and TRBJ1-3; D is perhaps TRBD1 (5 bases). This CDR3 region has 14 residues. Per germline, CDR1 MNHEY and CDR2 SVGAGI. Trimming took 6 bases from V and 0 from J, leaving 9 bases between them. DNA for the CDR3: TGTGCCAGCAGAGACAGATTCTCTGGAAACACCATATATTTT. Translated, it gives CASRDRFSGNTIYF.

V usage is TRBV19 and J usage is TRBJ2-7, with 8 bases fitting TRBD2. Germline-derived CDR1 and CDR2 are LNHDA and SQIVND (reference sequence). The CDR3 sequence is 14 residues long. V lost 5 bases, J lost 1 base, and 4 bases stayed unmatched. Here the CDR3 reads CASSESGGSYEQYF. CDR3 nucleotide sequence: TGTGCCAGTAGTGAGTCGGGGGGGTCCTACGAGCAGTACTTC.

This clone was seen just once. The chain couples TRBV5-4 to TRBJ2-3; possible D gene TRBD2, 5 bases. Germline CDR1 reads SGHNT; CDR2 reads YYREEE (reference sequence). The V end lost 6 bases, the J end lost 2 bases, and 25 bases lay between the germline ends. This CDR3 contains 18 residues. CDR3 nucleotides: TGTGCCAGCACGGAGCCCGGGTCGGGGTCACTAACCACAGATACGCAGTATTTT. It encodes CASTEPGSGSLTTDTQYF.

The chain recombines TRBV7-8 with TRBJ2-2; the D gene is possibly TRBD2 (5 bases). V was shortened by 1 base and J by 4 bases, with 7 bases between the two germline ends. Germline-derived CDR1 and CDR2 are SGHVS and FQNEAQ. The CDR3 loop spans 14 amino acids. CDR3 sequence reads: CASSLGRTTGELFF. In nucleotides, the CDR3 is TGTGCCAGCAGCTTAGGGAGGACCACCGGGGAGCTGTTTTTT.

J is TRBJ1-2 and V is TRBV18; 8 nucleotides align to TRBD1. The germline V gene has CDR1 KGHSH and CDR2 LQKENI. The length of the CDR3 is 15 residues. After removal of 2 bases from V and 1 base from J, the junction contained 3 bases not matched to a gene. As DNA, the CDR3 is TGTGCCAGCTCACCAGGGACAGGTGTTAACTATGGCTACACCTTC. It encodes CASSPGTGVNYGYTF. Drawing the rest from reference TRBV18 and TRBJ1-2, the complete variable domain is NAGVMQNPRHLVRRRGQEARLRCSPMKGHSHVYWYRQLPEEGLKFMVYLQKENIIDESGMPKERFSAEFPKEGPSILRIQQVVRGDSAAYFCASSPGTGVNYGYTFGSGTRLTVV.

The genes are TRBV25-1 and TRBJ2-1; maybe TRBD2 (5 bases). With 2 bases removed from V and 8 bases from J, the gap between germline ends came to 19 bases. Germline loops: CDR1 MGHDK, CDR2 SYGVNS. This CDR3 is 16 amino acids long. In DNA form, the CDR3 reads TGTGCCAGCAGTGAAATGGCGCAGGAGGAATCCGATGAGCAGTTCTTC. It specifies CASSEMAQEESDEQFF.

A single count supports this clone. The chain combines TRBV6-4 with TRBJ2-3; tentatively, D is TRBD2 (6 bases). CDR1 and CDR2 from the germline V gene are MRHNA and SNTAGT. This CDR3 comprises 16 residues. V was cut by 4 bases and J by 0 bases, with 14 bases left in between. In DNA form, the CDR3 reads TGTGCCAGCAGTGTTAGCGGTAGTCGGAGCACAGATACGCAGTATTTT. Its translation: CASSVSGSRSTDTQYF.

CDR3 in DNA: TGTGCCAGCAGAACACCGGGACAGAACACTGAAGCTTTCTTT. Translating it yields CASRTPGQNTEAFF. The rearrangement links TRBV7-2 to TRBJ1-1; possibly TRBD1 for D (6 bases). The CDR3 consists of 14 residues. The germline V gene encodes CDR1 SGHTA and CDR2 FQGNSA. With 6 bases removed from V and 1 base from J, the gap between germline ends came to 12 bases.